Sequencing of this T cell receptor (beta chain) was carried out in a study of cytomegalovirus exposure and HLA in healthy donors. Study conclusions and caveats: In a later analysis, HLA-associated beta chains showed higher expansion and lower generation probabilities than comparable chains.

Primers: 60 Vbeta forward and 13 Jbeta reverse. Assay used: immunoSEQ multiplex PCR; TCRdb lists only in-frame clones, some missing. The data hold some 200,000 clones, with around 79% observed a single time. V dropped 4 bases and J dropped 7; count of bases not matched to a gene: 5. Germline CDR1 SGHRS, CDR2 YFSETQ. The length of the CDR3 is 13 residues. Note on this clone: Its antigen is currently unknown.

Source material: PBMCs. The chain has TRBV5-1 and TRBJ1-5, with 7 positions matching TRBD1. This sequence was found in a male donor in good health and CMV-seropositive. The CDR3 nucleotides read TGCGCCAGCAGCCCCGAAGGGGGCCAGCCCCAGCATTTT. Translating gives CASSPEGGQPQHF.